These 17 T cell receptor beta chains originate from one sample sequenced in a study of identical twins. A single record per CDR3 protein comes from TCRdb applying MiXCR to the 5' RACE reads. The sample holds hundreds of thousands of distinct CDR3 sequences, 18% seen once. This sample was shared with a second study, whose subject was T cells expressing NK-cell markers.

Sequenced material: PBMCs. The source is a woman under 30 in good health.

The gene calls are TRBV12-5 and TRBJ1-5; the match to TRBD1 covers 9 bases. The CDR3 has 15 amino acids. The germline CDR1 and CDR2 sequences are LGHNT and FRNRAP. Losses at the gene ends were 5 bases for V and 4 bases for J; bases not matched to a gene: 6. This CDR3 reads CASGRDREWNQPQHF. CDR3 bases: TGTGCTAGTGGTCGGGACAGGGAGTGGAATCAGCCCCAGCATTTT.

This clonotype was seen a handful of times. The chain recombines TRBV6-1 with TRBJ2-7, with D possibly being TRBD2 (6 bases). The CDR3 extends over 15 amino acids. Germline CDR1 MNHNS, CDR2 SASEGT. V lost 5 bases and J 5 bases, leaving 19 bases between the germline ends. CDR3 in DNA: TGTGCCAGCAGTCCACGGGAGCCCTCAAGAGACGAGCAGTACTTC. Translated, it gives CASSPREPSRDEQYF.

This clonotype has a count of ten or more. In nucleotides, the CDR3 is TGCAGTGCTAGAGCCTCGACAGGGGCGCAGCCCCAGCATTTT. Amino acid sequence: CSARASTGAQPQHF. This chain links TRBV20-1 with TRBJ1-5; 8 bases are a match to TRBD1. The CDR3 totals 14 residues. Trimming cost V 1 base and J 7 bases; bases outside gene matches: 6. Germline V gene data show CDR1 as DFQATT and CDR2 as SNEGSKA (reference sequence).

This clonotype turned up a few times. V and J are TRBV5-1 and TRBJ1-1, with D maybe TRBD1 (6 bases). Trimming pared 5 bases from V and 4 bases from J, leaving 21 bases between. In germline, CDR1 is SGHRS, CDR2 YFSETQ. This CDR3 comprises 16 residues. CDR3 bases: TGCGCCAGCAGAGACGATACAGGGTACCTCGCCACTGAAGCTTTCTTT. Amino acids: CASRDDTGYLATEAFF.

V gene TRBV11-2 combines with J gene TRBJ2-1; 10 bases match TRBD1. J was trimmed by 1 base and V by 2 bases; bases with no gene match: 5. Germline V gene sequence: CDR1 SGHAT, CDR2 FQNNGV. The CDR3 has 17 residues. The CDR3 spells CASSLHPGQGSYNEQFF. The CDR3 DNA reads TGTGCCAGCAGCTTACATCCGGGACAGGGGTCCTACAATGAGCAGTTCTTC.

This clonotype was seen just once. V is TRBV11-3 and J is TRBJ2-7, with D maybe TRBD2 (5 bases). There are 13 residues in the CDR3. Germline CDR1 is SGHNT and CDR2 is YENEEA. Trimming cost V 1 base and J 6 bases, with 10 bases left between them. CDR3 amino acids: CASSLGTVSEQYF. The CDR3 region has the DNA TGTGCCAGCAGCTTAGGGACTGTATCCGAGCAGTACTTC. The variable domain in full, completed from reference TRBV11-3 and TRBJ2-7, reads EAGVVQSPRYKIIEKKQPVAFWCNPISGHNTLYWYLQNLGQGPELLIRYENEEAVDDSQLPKDRFSAERLKGVDSTLKIQPAELGDSAVYLCASSLGTVSEQYFGPGTRLTVT.

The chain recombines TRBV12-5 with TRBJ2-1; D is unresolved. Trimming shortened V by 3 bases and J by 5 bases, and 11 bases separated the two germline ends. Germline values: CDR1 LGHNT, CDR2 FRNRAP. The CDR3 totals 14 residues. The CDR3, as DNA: TGTGCTAGTGGTTTCGGGTCCACCGACAATGAGCAGTTCTTC. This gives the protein CASGFGSTDNEQFF.

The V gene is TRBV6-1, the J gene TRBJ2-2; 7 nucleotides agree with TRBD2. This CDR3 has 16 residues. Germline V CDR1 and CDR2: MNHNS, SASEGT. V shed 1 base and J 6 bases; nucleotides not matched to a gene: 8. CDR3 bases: TGTGCCAGCAGTGAAGGCGGGGGAGGGGTGGCCGGGGAGCTGTTTTTT. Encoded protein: CASSEGGGGVAGELFF.

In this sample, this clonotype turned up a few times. In DNA form, the CDR3 reads TGTGCCAGCAGCTTGGCCGGGAACGGGGAGCTGTTTTTT. Translation: CASSLAGNGELFF. V gene TRBV5-5 combines with J gene TRBJ2-2; D possibly corresponds to TRBD2 (5 bases). With 0 bases removed from V and 7 bases from J, the gap between germline ends came to 7 bases. The CDR3 contains 13 residues. The germline V gene encodes CDR1 SGHKS and CDR2 YYEKEE (reference sequence).

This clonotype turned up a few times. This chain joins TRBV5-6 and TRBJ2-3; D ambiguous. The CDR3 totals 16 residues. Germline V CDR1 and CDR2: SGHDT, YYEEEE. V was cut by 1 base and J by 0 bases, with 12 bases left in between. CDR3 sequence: CASSLSSQRSTDTQYF. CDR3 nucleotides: TGTGCCAGCAGCTTGAGCAGCCAGAGAAGCACAGATACGCAGTATTTT.

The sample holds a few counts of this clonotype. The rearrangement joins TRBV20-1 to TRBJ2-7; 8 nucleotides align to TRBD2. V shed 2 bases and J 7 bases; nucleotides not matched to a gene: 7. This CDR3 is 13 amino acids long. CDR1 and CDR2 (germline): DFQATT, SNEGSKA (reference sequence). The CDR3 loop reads CSARLAGGLEQYF. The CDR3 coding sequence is TGCAGTGCTAGACTGGCGGGAGGTTTGGAGCAGTACTTC.

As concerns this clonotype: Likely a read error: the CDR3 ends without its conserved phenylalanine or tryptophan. CDR3 sequence reads: CASSLGTGEASPLHI. The CDR3, as DNA: TGCGCCAGCAGCTTGGGGACAGGGGAAGCTTCACCCCTCCACATT. This chain uses TRBV5-1 with TRBJ1-6; TRBD1 aligns across 9 bases. The CDR3 loop spans 15 amino acids. Germline lookup yields CDR1 SGHRS and CDR2 YFSETQ. Germline trimming cut 0 bases from V and 9 bases from J; bases unmatched to any gene: 4.

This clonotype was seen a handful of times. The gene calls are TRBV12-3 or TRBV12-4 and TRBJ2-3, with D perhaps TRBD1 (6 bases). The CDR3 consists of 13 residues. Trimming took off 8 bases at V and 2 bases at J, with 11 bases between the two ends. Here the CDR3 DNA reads TGTGCCAGCCACAGGGACAACACAGATACGCAGTATTTT. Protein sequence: CASHRDNTDTQYF.

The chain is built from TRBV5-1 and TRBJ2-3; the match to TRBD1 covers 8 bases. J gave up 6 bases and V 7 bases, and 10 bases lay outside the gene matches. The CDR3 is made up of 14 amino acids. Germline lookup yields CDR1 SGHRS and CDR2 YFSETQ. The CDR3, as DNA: TGCGCCAGCCGTTACCAGGGGGCGGAGGATACGCAGTATTTT. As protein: CASRYQGAEDTQYF.

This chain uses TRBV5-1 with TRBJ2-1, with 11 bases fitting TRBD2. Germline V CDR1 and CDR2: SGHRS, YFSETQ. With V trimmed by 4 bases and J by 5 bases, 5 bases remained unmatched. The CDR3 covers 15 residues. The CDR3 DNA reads TGCGCCAGCAGCCTTAGCGGGAGGGGCCACAATGAGCAGTTCTTC. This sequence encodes CASSLSGRGHNEQFF. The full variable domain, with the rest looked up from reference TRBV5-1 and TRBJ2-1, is KAGVTQTPRYLIKTRGQQVTLSCSPISGHRSVSWYQQTPGQGLQFLFEYFSETQRNKGNFPGRFSGRQFSNSRSEMNVSTLELGDSALYLCASSLSGRGHNEQFFGPGTRLTVL.

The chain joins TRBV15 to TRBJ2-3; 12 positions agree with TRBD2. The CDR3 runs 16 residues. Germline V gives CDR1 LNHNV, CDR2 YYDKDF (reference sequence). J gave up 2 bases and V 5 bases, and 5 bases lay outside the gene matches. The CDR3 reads CATSRGTSGYTDTQYF. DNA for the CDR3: TGTGCCACCAGCCGGGGGACTAGCGGGTACACAGATACGCAGTATTTT.

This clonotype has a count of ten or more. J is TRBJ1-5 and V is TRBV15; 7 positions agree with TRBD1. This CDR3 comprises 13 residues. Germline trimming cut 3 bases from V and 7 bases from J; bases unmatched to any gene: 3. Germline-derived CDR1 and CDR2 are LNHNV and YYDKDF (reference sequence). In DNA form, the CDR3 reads TGTGCCACCAGCAGGGGCAGGGGGCAGCCCCAGCATTTT. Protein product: CATSRGRGQPQHF.